Each of the 32 T cell receptor beta chains below was sequenced from the same sample in a study of T-cell memory formation after mild COVID-19. TCRdb redid the calling of the 5' RACE reads with MiXCR, one entry per CDR3 protein. The profile shows about 500,000 distinct CDR3 sequences, around 21% of them singletons. The sequencing input was PBMCs or a T cell subset sorted from them (not recorded which). These TCRs come from an adult woman who had mild COVID-19 (a few samples of this study predate the infection). Cell type and time point are not known.

This clonotype turned up a few times. V and J are TRBV4-2 and TRBJ1-4, with D possibly TRBD1 on 5 matching bases. CDR1 and CDR2 from the germline V gene are LGHNA and YNFKEQ. V was pared by 2 bases and J by 1 base, with 11 bases between. The CDR3 is 16 residues long. CDR3: CASSQRGGGTNEKLFF. Written as DNA, the CDR3 is TGTGCCAGCAGCCAACGTGGGGGGGGAACTAATGAAAAACTGTTTTTT.

This chain connects TRBV3-1 to TRBJ2-1; tentatively, D is TRBD2 (5 bases). The germline CDR1 and CDR2 sequences are LGHDT and YNNKEL (reference sequence). The V gene lost 6 bases and the J gene lost 4 bases, with 13 bases spanning the gap. The CDR3 runs 14 residues. The DNA of the CDR3 is TGTGCCAGCAGTCCTCCGGACTTGTACAATGAGCAGTTCTTC. It translates to CASSPPDLYNEQFF.

The V and J genes are TRBV19 and TRBJ1-1; D is ambiguous. CDR1 is LNHDA and CDR2 is SQIVND in the germline V gene (reference sequence). The V end lost 8 bases, the J end lost 0 bases, and 16 bases lay between the germline ends. This CDR3 is 15 amino acids long. The CDR3 loop is CASFTRNKLNTEAFF. The CDR3 DNA is TGTGCCAGTTTCACCAGAAACAAATTGAACACTGAAGCTTTCTTT.

The chain joins TRBV3-1 to TRBJ2-7, with 10 bases fitting TRBD2. This CDR3 has 16 amino acids. V was pared by 3 bases and J by 8 bases, with 13 bases of the junction left unmatched. CDR1 and CDR2 from the germline V gene are LGHDT and YNNKEL (reference sequence). The CDR3 is CASSQFPLAGLRKQYF. CDR3 DNA: TGTGCCAGCAGCCAGTTCCCACTAGCGGGGTTGAGGAAGCAGTACTTC.

Worth noting for this clonotype: The junction departs from the called germline gene at one end, perhaps through a read error. The chain joins TRBV15 to TRBJ1-1, with 7 positions matching TRBD1. The V gene's germline CDR1 is LNHNV and CDR2 YYDKDF (reference sequence). The CDR3 has 15 amino acids. CDR3 DNA sequence: TGTGCCACCAGCGGAGAGACAGGGTCGGACACTGAAGCTTTCTTT. It translates to CATSGETGSDTEAFF.

This chain joins TRBV24-1 and TRBJ2-7; TRBD2 agrees at 7 bases. This CDR3 is 16 amino acids long. Germline-derived CDR1 and CDR2 are KGHDR and SFDVKD. V shed 7 bases, J shed 4 bases, and the junction held 15 bases outside the gene matches. CDR3 in amino acids: CATSQGAGDSPYEQYF. CDR3 in DNA: TGTGCCACCAGCCAAGGGGCGGGAGATTCTCCTTACGAGCAGTACTTC.

This chain connects TRBV20-1 to TRBJ2-5, with D perhaps being TRBD1 or TRBD2 (5 bases each). CDR3 length: 14 amino acids. CDR1 and CDR2 (germline): DFQATT, SNEGSKA (reference sequence). With 1 base removed from V and 8 bases from J, the gap between germline ends came to 17 bases. CDR3 protein: CSARVLGRMGTQYF. CDR3 nucleotides: TGCAGTGCTAGAGTTTTGGGACGTATGGGAACCCAGTACTTC.

V is TRBV2 and J is TRBJ2-7, with D uncertain. The germline gives CDR1 SNHLY, CDR2 FYNNEI. V gave up 5 bases and J gave up 3 bases, with 14 bases separating them. The CDR3 sequence is 14 residues long. As DNA, the CDR3 is TGTGCCAGCAGTAGGACGGGTGACAACTACGAGCAGTACTTC. Encoded protein: CASSRTGDNYEQYF.

This clonotype came up a few times. The chain has TRBV5-1 and TRBJ2-5, with D unresolved. The V end was cut by 4 bases, the J end by 3 bases, with 10 bases between. CDR3 size: 13 residues. Germline assignment: CDR1 SGHRS and CDR2 YFSETQ. CDR3 protein: CASSPSPEETQYF. The CDR3 coding sequence is TGCGCCAGCAGCCCCAGTCCCGAAGAGACCCAGTACTTC.

This clonotype was seen a single time. The CDR3 region has the DNA TGTGCCATCAGTACCTGGGTCACAGATACGCAGTATTTT. This gives the protein CAISTWVTDTQYF. The J gene is TRBJ2-3, the V gene TRBV10-3; D ambiguous. This CDR3 is 13 amino acids long. CDR1 is ENHRY and CDR2 is SYGVKD in the germline V gene. V was pared by 5 bases and J by 2 bases, with 8 bases between.

The genes are TRBV7-2 and TRBJ2-1, with 8 bases identical to TRBD1. V shed 4 bases and J 5 bases; nucleotides not matched to a gene: 4. The V gene's germline CDR1 is SGHTA and CDR2 FQGNSA. CDR3 length equals 14 residues. The CDR3 coding sequence is TGTGCCAGCAGCTACTGGACAGGGAACAATGAGCAGTTCTTC. As protein: CASSYWTGNNEQFF.

CDR3 in amino acids: CASSLGLRGSGAEAFF. As DNA, the CDR3 is TGTGCCAGCAGCTTAGGTTTGCGAGGGAGTGGGGCTGAAGCTTTCTTT. The rearrangement links TRBV7-2 to TRBJ1-1; D unclear. The V gene's germline CDR1 is SGHTA and CDR2 FQGNSA. There are 16 residues in the CDR3. The V end lost 1 base, the J end lost 6 bases, and 18 bases lay between the germline ends.

The chain couples TRBV6-2 or TRBV6-3 to TRBJ2-3; 7 bases are shared with TRBD2. V lost 5 bases to trimming and J lost 4 bases; unmatched junction nucleotides: 12. The CDR3 is made up of 16 amino acids. In germline, CDR1 is MNHEY, CDR2 SVGEGT. CDR3 residues: CASSRRRGRGADTQYF. Written as DNA, the CDR3 is TGTGCCAGCAGTCGACGCCGCGGGAGAGGGGCAGATACGCAGTATTTT.

This clonotype has a count of ten or more. The genes are TRBV29-1 and TRBJ2-3, with TRBD2 identical over 7 bases. J was trimmed by 1 base and V by 6 bases; bases with no gene match: 16. The CDR3 has 17 amino acids. CDR1 and CDR2 (germline): SQVTM, ANQGSEA. The CDR3 DNA sequence: TGCAGCGTCGCGAGTGGGGGAGCGGGACGGGGCACAGATACGCAGTATTTT. Protein: CSVASGGAGRGTDTQYF.

The chain has TRBV5-6 and TRBJ2-5, with 8 nucleotides matching TRBD2. CDR3 length: 16 residues. Germline assignment: CDR1 SGHDT and CDR2 YYEEEE. After removal of 1 base from V and 4 bases from J, the junction contained 9 bases not matched to a gene. CDR3 sequence: CASSLSPAGVVETQYF. As DNA, the CDR3 is TGTGCCAGCAGCTTGAGTCCAGCGGGAGTAGTAGAGACCCAGTACTTC.

This clonotype was seen more than once but under ten times. V and J are TRBV4-1 and TRBJ2-2, with D tentatively TRBD1 (6 bases). Trimming took off 3 bases at V and 3 bases at J, with 17 bases between the two ends. There are 17 residues in the CDR3. Germline V lookup: CDR1 MGHRA, CDR2 YSYEKL. DNA for the CDR3: TGCGCCAGCAGCCATGTCCCGAGGGACACCTACACCGGGGAGCTGTTTTTT. Its protein product is CASSHVPRDTYTGELFF.

This clonotype occurred a few times. This chain joins TRBV29-1 and TRBJ2-1; perhaps TRBD2 as D (7 bases). This CDR3 contains 13 residues. The germline CDR1 and CDR2 sequences are SQVTM and ANQGSEA. V lost 2 bases and J lost 7, with 12 bases in between. In nucleotides, the CDR3 is TGCAGCGTTGAACCGGGGGGCGGGAATGAGCAGTTCTTC. This sequence encodes CSVEPGGGNEQFF.

The gene calls are TRBV7-8 and TRBJ1-1; TRBD1 aligns across 10 bases. Germline V gene data show CDR1 as SGHVS and CDR2 as FQNEAQ. Unmatched junction bases numbered 8, after V lost 6 bases and J lost 4 bases. The length of the CDR3 is 15 residues. The CDR3 coding sequence is TGTGCCAGCAGGTTTAGATGGGACAGGGGCACTGAAGCTTTCTTT. Protein product: CASRFRWDRGTEAFF.

The J gene is TRBJ1-1, the V gene TRBV20-1; 7 nucleotides line up with TRBD1. The germline V gene has CDR1 DFQATT and CDR2 SNEGSKA (reference sequence). The V segment lost 5 bases and the J segment 1 base; nucleotides outside the gene matches: 7. CDR3 length equals 14 residues. Here the CDR3 reads CSAPDRHRNTEAFF. As DNA, the CDR3 is TGCAGTGCTCCGGACAGGCACCGGAACACTGAAGCTTTCTTT.

This chain links TRBV12-3 or TRBV12-4 with TRBJ2-3, with TRBD1 as a possible D gene (6 bases). V lost 5 bases to trimming and J lost 1 base, with 13 bases between them. The CDR3 sequence is 15 residues long. The CDR3 here is CASSRTALGTDTQYF. Here the CDR3 DNA reads TGTGCCAGCAGTCGGACAGCTTTAGGCACAGATACGCAGTATTTT.

This rearrangement joins TRBV7-2 to TRBJ2-1, with a tentative D call TRBD2 (6 bases). Germline CDR1 SGHTA, CDR2 FQGNSA. The CDR3 contains 16 residues. Trimming pared 1 base from V and 4 bases from J, leaving 14 bases between. This CDR3 reads CASSLVGGGTYNEQFF. DNA for the CDR3: TGTGCCAGCAGCTTAGTCGGCGGCGGGACTTACAATGAGCAGTTCTTC.

This clonotype has a handful of counts. V gene TRBV12-3 or TRBV12-4 combines with J gene TRBJ1-4, with D tentatively TRBD1 (5 bases). V was clipped by 6 bases and J by 7 bases, with 18 bases between them. There are 15 residues in the CDR3. The CDR3 is CASSTGPGGGEKLFF. The CDR3 nucleotides are TGTGCCAGCAGCACCGGCCCCGGCGGGGGTGAAAAACTGTTTTTT.

In this sample, this clonotype turned up a few times. The chain carries TRBV20-1 and TRBJ2-7, with D possibly matching TRBD2 (5 bases). The CDR3 has 13 amino acids. Germline V CDR1 and CDR2: DFQATT, SNEGSKA (reference sequence). Trimming took off 3 bases at V and 2 bases at J, with 11 bases between the two ends. CDR3 sequence (DNA): TGCAGTGCTAGCCCGGGATTTACCTACGAGCAGTACTTC. The encoded protein is CSASPGFTYEQYF.

The V call is TRBV30, the J call TRBJ1-5, with D tentatively TRBD1 (5 bases). V lost 3 bases to trimming and J lost 2 bases, with 14 bases between them. The CDR3 has 15 amino acids. CDR1 is GTSNPN, CDR2 SVGIG, per germline (reference sequence). CDR3 sequence (DNA): TGTGCCTGGAGCCTCCAGGGTAAGGGCAATCAGCCCCAGCATTTT. This codes for CAWSLQGKGNQPQHF.

The CDR3 loop reads CASSQGQGANYGYTF. CDR3 DNA sequence: TGCGCCAGCAGCCAAGGTCAGGGAGCTAACTATGGCTACACCTTC. The chain has TRBV4-1 and TRBJ1-2, with a weak D call TRBD1 (5 bases). CDR3 length: 15 residues. Germline CDR1 is MGHRA and CDR2 is YSYEKL. With 1 base removed from V and 0 bases from J, the gap between germline ends came to 9 bases.

The chain links TRBV29-1 to TRBJ1-1, with D maybe TRBD1 (6 bases). This CDR3 contains 15 residues. Germline V gives CDR1 SQVTM, CDR2 ANQGSEA. V gave up 4 bases and J gave up 0 bases, with 15 bases separating them. CDR3 sequence: CSVAPRGILNTEAFF. Written as DNA, the CDR3 is TGCAGCGTTGCACCCAGGGGTATTTTGAACACTGAAGCTTTCTTT.

This clonotype has ten or more counts. This sequence joins TRBV6-2 or TRBV6-3 and TRBJ2-1; 7 nucleotides line up with TRBD1. The V gene end was trimmed by 4 bases and the J gene end by 7 bases; junction bases not matched to a gene: 10. The V gene's germline CDR1 is MNHEY and CDR2 SVGEGT. The length of the CDR3 is 15 residues. The CDR3, as DNA: TGTGCCAGCAGTTTACGACCAACCAGGGGGAATGAGCAGTTCTTC. Its translation: CASSLRPTRGNEQFF.

The V gene is TRBV7-2, the J gene TRBJ2-1; D not certain. The CDR3 sequence is 13 residues long. Germline loops: CDR1 SGHTA, CDR2 FQGNSA. Trimming left V 5 bases short and J 7 bases short, with 12 bases between. The CDR3 region is CASSDRLGNEQFF. CDR3 nucleotides: TGTGCCAGCAGCGACCGCCTAGGAAATGAGCAGTTCTTC. Full variable domain (rest looked up from reference TRBV7-2 and TRBJ2-1): GAGVSQSPSNKVTEKGKDVELRCDPISGHTALYWYRQSLGQGLEFLIYFQGNSAPDKSGLPSDRFSAERTGGSVSTLTIQRTQQEDSAVYLCASSDRLGNEQFFGPGTRLTVL.

The rearrangement links TRBV10-3 to TRBJ2-7, with 8 positions matching TRBD2. Germline trimming cut 9 bases from V and 0 bases from J; bases unmatched to any gene: 7. Germline lookup yields CDR1 ENHRY and CDR2 SYGVKD. The CDR3 loop spans 14 amino acids. The CDR3 is CAIPKRENSYEQYF. The CDR3 bases are TGTGCCATACCAAAGCGGGAGAACTCCTACGAGCAGTACTTC.

This clonotype has a count of ten or more. The chain is built from TRBV12-3 or TRBV12-4 and TRBJ2-7; tentative D call: TRBD1 (5 bases). V was clipped by 2 bases and J by 3 bases, with 8 bases between them. CDR3 size: 13 residues. The CDR3 DNA is TGTGCCAGCAGTTTAAGTAGGGGCTACGAGCAGTACTTC. It codes for CASSLSRGYEQYF.

The table lists this clonotype with a few counts. V gene TRBV7-9 combines with J gene TRBJ1-5; a weak D match, TRBD1 (6 bases). V was pared by 5 bases and J by 2 bases, with 19 bases between. The CDR3 covers 17 residues. CDR1 SEHNR and CDR2 FQNEAQ come from the germline V gene (reference sequence). For the CDR3, the DNA is TGTGCCAGCAGCCACATCTCAGGGGCTTCTGGCAATCAGCCCCAGCATTTT. This translates into CASSHISGASGNQPQHF.

The V and J genes are TRBV19 and TRBJ2-5, with 10 bases aligning to TRBD1. Per the germline V gene, CDR1 is LNHDA and CDR2 is SQIVND (reference sequence). V lost 5 bases to trimming and J lost 4 bases; unmatched junction nucleotides: 4. The CDR3 totals 14 residues. CDR3 nucleotide sequence: TGTGCCAGTAGTGCTGACAGGGGGCGAGAGACCCAGTACTTC. Its translation: CASSADRGRETQYF.